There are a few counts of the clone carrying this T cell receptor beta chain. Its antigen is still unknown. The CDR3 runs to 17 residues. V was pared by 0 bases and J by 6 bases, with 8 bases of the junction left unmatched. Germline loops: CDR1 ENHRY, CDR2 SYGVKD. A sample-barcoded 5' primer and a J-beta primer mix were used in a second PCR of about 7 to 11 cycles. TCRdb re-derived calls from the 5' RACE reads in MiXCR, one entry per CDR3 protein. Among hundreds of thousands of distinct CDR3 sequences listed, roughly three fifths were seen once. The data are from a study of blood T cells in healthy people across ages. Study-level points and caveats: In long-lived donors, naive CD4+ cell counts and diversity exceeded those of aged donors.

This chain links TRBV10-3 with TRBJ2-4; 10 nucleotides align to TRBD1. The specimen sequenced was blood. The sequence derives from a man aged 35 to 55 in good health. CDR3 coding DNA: TGTGCCATCAGTGAGTCGTGGACAGGGGGGGTCCTAAACATTCAGTACTTC. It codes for CAISESWTGGVLNIQYF.